This T cell receptor beta chain was identified during a study of T cells in tuberculosis. As regards this clone: Its antigen is undetermined.

Measured with immunoSEQ multiplex PCR; TCRdb has only the in-frame clones, and not every one. This table holds fewer than 45,000 clones, around 96% found once. Study findings and constraints: GEM motif frequencies gave 55% to 75% accuracy; the GMM repertoire gave about 90%.

The V gene's germline CDR1 is SGHRS and CDR2 YFSETQ. V shed 0 bases and J shed 8 bases, with 11 bases lying between them. The CDR3 is 14 amino acids. The clonotype was recovered from a donor aged 10 to 29 with latent tuberculosis or without tuberculosis infection. The chain couples TRBV5-1 to TRBJ2-2; no clear D. Sequencing input: PBMCs. The CDR3, as DNA: TGCGCCAGCAGCTTGGCCCAGACTTTTGGGGAGCTGTTTTTT. Its translation: CASSLAQTFGELFF.